This paragraph covers one TCR beta chain sequence. Its antigen is not known. The data belong to a study of cytomegalovirus exposure and HLA in healthy donors. Germline V lookup: CDR1 SGHRS, CDR2 YFSETQ. The CDR3 is 14 amino acids. Losses at the gene ends were 3 bases for V and 2 bases for J; bases not matched to a gene: 3. Clones were read by immunoSEQ multiplex PCR, and TCRdb kept only the in-frame ones, dropping some. Of more than 150,000 clones listed, roughly four fifths are singletons. Study results and limitations: Altogether, 160 or so TCR beta chains were recorded as cytomegalovirus-associated.

This receptor was identified in a woman in her late teens or twenties in good health and CMV-seropositive. The sequencing input was PBMCs. The rearrangement joins TRBV5-1 to TRBJ2-3; 7 nucleotides match TRBD2. CDR3 residues: CASSSGTNTDTQYF. The CDR3 DNA follows: TGCGCCAGCAGCTCCGGGACTAACACAGATACGCAGTATTTT.